The 9 T cell receptor beta chains below come from one sample, sequenced in a study of T cell changes during pregnancy in multiple sclerosis. Sequencing was performed with immunoSEQ multiplex PCR; in TCRdb, only in-frame clones are kept and a portion is missing. This table has roughly 110,000 clones, 75% to 95% appearing once. The sample consisted of peripheral blood, taken before pregnancy. The receptors were gathered from a female donor with multiple sclerosis, enrolled in a pregnancy study.

The chain uses TRBV19 and TRBJ1-1; no definite D call. V was shortened by 3 bases and J by 2 bases, with 10 bases between the two germline ends. CDR3 length equals 14 residues. The germline CDR1 and CDR2 sequences are LNHDA and SQIVND (reference sequence). The chain's CDR3 is CASSISSVNTEAFF. The CDR3 DNA sequence: TGTGCCAGTAGTATTTCGTCAGTAAACACTGAAGCTTTCTTT.

The V gene is TRBV18, the J gene TRBJ2-1, with 10 bases identical to TRBD2. This CDR3 spans 15 amino acids. Germline-derived CDR1 and CDR2 are KGHSH and LQKENI. V shed 3 bases, J shed 5 bases, and the junction held 4 bases outside the gene matches. CDR3 in DNA: TGTGCCAGCTCACCCTCCCTAGCGGGAGACAATGAGCAGTTCTTC. Its translation is CASSPSLAGDNEQFF.

This clone appeared once. This sequence joins TRBV6-6 and TRBJ2-5, with TRBD2 matching 9 bases. Germline V gene sequence: CDR1 MNHNY, CDR2 SVGAGI (reference sequence). The CDR3 extends over 13 amino acids. Trimming cost V 7 bases and J 2 bases; bases outside gene matches: 2. The CDR3 bases are TGTGCCAGCACCAGCGGGAGGCAAGAGACCCAGTACTTC. This translates into CASTSGRQETQYF.

The chain is built from TRBV23-1 and TRBJ1-1, with TRBD1 matching 7 bases. TRBV23-1 is identified as an open reading frame with a role that is uncertain. This CDR3 has 14 amino acids. J lost 4 bases, V lost 0 bases, and 2 bases had no gene match. The CDR3: CASSQSNRGTEAFF. CDR3 bases: TGCGCCAGCAGTCAATCTAACAGGGGCACTGAAGCTTTCTTT.

J is TRBJ1-5 and V is TRBV27; maybe TRBD1 (6 bases). V was shortened by 0 bases and J by 3 bases, with 12 bases between the two germline ends. Germline CDR1 is MNHEY and CDR2 is SMNVEV (reference sequence). This CDR3 has 16 amino acids. The CDR3: CASSLSPRGANQPQHF. CDR3 nucleotide sequence: TGTGCCAGCAGTTTATCTCCCCGGGGGGCCAATCAGCCCCAGCATTTT.

This clone was counted only a few times. J is TRBJ1-1 and V is TRBV14; no definite D call. This CDR3 is 13 amino acids long. The V end was cut by 2 bases, the J end by 0 bases, with 4 bases between. Germline lookup yields CDR1 SGHDN and CDR2 FVKESK. CDR3 DNA sequence: TGTGCCAGCAGCCAACTGTTGAACACTGAAGCTTTCTTT. It yields the protein CASSQLLNTEAFF.

V gene TRBV28 combines with J gene TRBJ2-7; 9 bases are shared with TRBD1. This CDR3 is built from 14 residues. V dropped 6 bases and J dropped 4; count of bases not matched to a gene: 7. Germline V CDR1 and CDR2: MDHEN, SYDVKM. CDR3 sequence reads: CASRGQGDLYEQYF. The CDR3 DNA reads as TGTGCCAGCAGGGGACAGGGAGACCTTTACGAGCAGTACTTC.

The chain joins TRBV7-9 to TRBJ2-7, with D tentatively TRBD1 (5 bases). Trimming shortened V by 3 bases and J by 0 bases, and 9 bases separated the two germline ends. This CDR3 has 14 amino acids. Germline V lookup: CDR1 SEHNR, CDR2 FQNEAQ (reference sequence). CDR3 sequence (DNA): TGTGCCAGCAGCTTCGACAGATACTCCTACGAGCAGTACTTC. Its protein product is CASSFDRYSYEQYF.

The chain uses TRBV9 and TRBJ2-1; 9 positions agree with TRBD2. Germline V gives CDR1 SGDLS, CDR2 YYNGEE. The CDR3 covers 14 residues. Trimming removed 6 bases from V and 7 bases from J; junction bases left unmatched: 8. The CDR3 sequence: CASTRGGSGNEQFF. In DNA form, the CDR3 reads TGTGCCAGCACGCGGGGGGGTTCGGGGAATGAGCAGTTCTTC.